Below, 13 T cell receptor beta chains from the same sample are listed, as sequenced in a study of neurological immune-mediated disorders. Using its own MiXCR run on the 5' RACE reads, TCRdb lists one record per CDR3 protein. The sample lists over 60,000 distinct CDR3 sequences; roughly 5.5% were seen once. The sequenced sample consisted of PBMCs. All receptors come from a woman aged 25 to 39 with multiple sclerosis.

Many counts were recorded for this clonotype. This chain connects TRBV20-1 to TRBJ1-3, with 7 bases identical to TRBD1. Trimming took 6 bases from V and 4 from J; bases not matched to a gene: 6. Germline V gene lookup returns CDR1 DFQATT and CDR2 SNEGSKA (reference sequence). The CDR3 runs 13 residues. CDR3 nucleotide sequence: TGCAGTGCGTACGGGACAGCGGGAAACACCATATATTTT. This codes for CSAYGTAGNTIYF.

About this clonotype: A read error is possible here, since a much larger clone lies one base away. V gene TRBV5-1 combines with J gene TRBJ2-6; 8 bases are shared with TRBD1. This CDR3 region has 21 residues. CDR1 is SGHRS, CDR2 YFSETQ, per germline. This chain's CDR3 is CASSLANRQGFLPSGAKVLTF. DNA for the CDR3: TGCGCCAGCAGCTTGGCCAATAGACAGGGGTTCCTCCCCTCTGGGGCCAAAGTCCTGACTTTC.

This clonotype has at least ten counts. The V and J genes are TRBV25-1 and TRBJ2-5, with 7 bases that match TRBD2. There are 16 residues in the CDR3. V shed 2 bases, J shed 0 bases, and the junction held 6 bases outside the gene matches. Germline lookup yields CDR1 MGHDK and CDR2 SYGVNS. The CDR3 reads CASSEGGTTYQETQYF. CDR3 nucleotide sequence: TGTGCCAGCAGTGAAGGGGGGACTACGTACCAAGAGACCCAGTACTTC.

Only a few counts were recorded for this clonotype. The chain couples TRBV5-1 to TRBJ1-6; D remains ambiguous. V gave up 4 bases and J gave up 0 bases, with 11 bases separating them. Germline V gene lookup returns CDR1 SGHRS and CDR2 YFSETQ. The CDR3 covers 16 residues. The CDR3 DNA follows: TGCGCCAGCAGCCCTCAGACGGACTCCTATAATTCACCCCTCCACTTT. This gives the protein CASSPQTDSYNSPLHF.

This clonotype has at least ten counts. This chain links TRBV18 with TRBJ2-1; perhaps TRBD1 as D (6 bases). CDR1 KGHSH and CDR2 LQKENI come from the germline V gene. The CDR3 consists of 15 residues. V was cut by 1 base and J by 8 bases, with 15 bases left in between. The CDR3 sequence is CASSPRGQRGDEQFF. Written as DNA, the CDR3 is TGTGCCAGCTCACCACGGGGGCAGAGAGGGGATGAGCAGTTCTTC.

A few counts support this clonotype. CDR3 in amino acids: CASTTPTGAQSYTF. Written as DNA, the CDR3 is TGTGCCAGCACCACCCCAACGGGGGCGCAGAGCTACACCTTC. The J gene is TRBJ1-2, the V gene TRBV7-2; weak D call: TRBD1 (6 bases). Germline CDR1 is SGHTA and CDR2 is FQGNSA. Trimming left V 7 bases short and J 9 bases short, with 21 bases between. CDR3 size: 14 residues.

With respect to this clonotype: The missing conserved phenylalanine or tryptophan at the end of this CDR3 makes a read error likely. The gene calls are TRBV27 and TRBJ1-2; D uncertain. The CDR3 has 13 amino acids. The germline V and J ends were trimmed by 4 bases and 4 bases, with 10 bases remaining between them. Per the germline V gene, CDR1 is MNHEY and CDR2 is SMNVEV (reference sequence). The CDR3 bases are TGTGCCAGCAGTTCTGGGAACCCCTATGGCTACACCATC. Its protein is CASSSGNPYGYTI.

This clonotype was counted ten times or more. The V call is TRBV5-1, the J call TRBJ2-3; 14 nucleotides agree with TRBD2. The CDR3 length is 19 residues. Germline V gives CDR1 SGHRS, CDR2 YFSETQ. After removal of 6 bases from V and 2 bases from J, the junction contained 14 bases not matched to a gene. CDR3 region: CASTPSTSGGARITDTQYF. The CDR3 DNA is TGCGCCAGCACCCCCTCGACTAGCGGGGGGGCTCGGATCACAGATACGCAGTATTTT.

The chain recombines TRBV5-5 with TRBJ2-3, with D tentatively TRBD2 (5 bases). V lost 0 bases, J lost 1 base, and 9 bases lay in between. The length of the CDR3 is 15 residues. Germline V lookup: CDR1 SGHKS, CDR2 YYEKEE (reference sequence). As DNA, the CDR3 is TGTGCCAGCAGCTTGGGGGTGCGGGGCACAGATACGCAGTATTTT. It codes for CASSLGVRGTDTQYF.

This clonotype was seen more than once but under ten times. With a much larger clone just one base away, this may be a read error. The chain uses TRBV5-5 and TRBJ1-4; D is uncertain. Looked up from germline, CDR1 is SGHKS and CDR2 is YYEKEE (reference sequence). The CDR3 covers 14 residues. The CDR3 nucleotides are TGTGCCAACAGCTTGGGCGGACCTAATGAAAAACTGTTTTTT. Translating it yields CANSLGGPNEKLFF.

There are many counts of this clonotype. The V call is TRBV4-2, the J call TRBJ2-3; tentative D call: TRBD1 (6 bases). V was clipped by 3 bases and J by 6 bases, with 10 bases between them. This CDR3 has 13 residues. Germline V gene data show CDR1 as LGHNA and CDR2 as YNFKEQ. CDR3: CASSQARGDTQYF. The DNA for the CDR3 is TGTGCCAGCAGCCAGGCCAGGGGTGATACGCAGTATTTT.

This clonotype was observed many times. The rearrangement links TRBV5-5 to TRBJ1-3, with no clear D. Germline V gene lookup returns CDR1 SGHKS and CDR2 YYEKEE (reference sequence). This CDR3 contains 16 residues. V was pared by 4 bases and J by 4 bases, with 18 bases between. The CDR3 sequence is CASSPPPGQAGNTIYF. The CDR3 coding sequence is TGTGCCAGCAGCCCTCCCCCTGGCCAGGCGGGAAACACCATATATTTT.

This clonotype was detected a few times. A much larger clone differs from this one at a single base, so this may be a read error. CDR3: CASVPQGSGAKVLTF. The CDR3 DNA reads TGTGCCAGCGTACCACAGGGGTCTGGGGCCAAAGTCCTGACTTTC. The chain is built from TRBV5-5 and TRBJ2-6, with TRBD1 identical over 7 bases. Germline V gene data show CDR1 as SGHKS and CDR2 as YYEKEE (reference sequence). The CDR3 contains 15 residues.